The 8 T cell receptor beta chains listed next were all sequenced from one sample in a study of cytomegalovirus exposure and HLA in healthy donors. The PCR had 60 Vbeta and 13 Jbeta primers. Measured with immunoSEQ multiplex PCR; TCRdb has only the in-frame clones, and not every one. The data hold 150,000 or so clones, with 83% observed a single time. Sequenced: PBMCs. The receptors were sampled from a man aged 50 to 59 in good health and CMV-seropositive.

The V call is TRBV5-4, the J call TRBJ1-2; the D gene is possibly TRBD1 (6 bases). Trimming stripped 4 bases from V and 8 bases from J, with 18 bases between. The CDR3 is 14 residues long. Germline loops: CDR1 SGHNT, CDR2 YYREEE (reference sequence). The CDR3 is CASSAPGGARGYTF. The CDR3 coding sequence is TGTGCCAGCAGCGCTCCGGGGGGCGCGAGGGGCTACACCTTC.

About this clone: One end of the junction is discordant with germline, which a read error may explain. The J gene is TRBJ1-2, the V gene TRBV7-9; 9 nucleotides agree with TRBD1. The CDR3 consists of 15 residues. CDR1 and CDR2 from the germline V gene are SEHNR and FQNEAQ (reference sequence). The chain's CDR3 is CSSSSRTRDRDGYTF. CDR3 coding DNA: TGTTCCAGCAGCTCACGTACCCGGGACAGGGATGGCTACACCTTC.

V usage is TRBV9 and J usage is TRBJ2-3, with D possibly matching TRBD1 (5 bases). The CDR3 runs 16 residues. V lost 4 bases and J lost 1, with 16 bases in between. From germline, CDR1 is SGDLS and CDR2 YYNGEE. CDR3 sequence (DNA): TGTGCCAGCAGCATTCTCAGGGATGGTGGCACAGATACGCAGTATTTT. Translating gives CASSILRDGGTDTQYF.

The chain has TRBV27 and TRBJ1-4, with a tentative D call TRBD1 (6 bases). Trimming removed 7 bases from V and 7 bases from J, with 16 bases in between. The CDR3 runs to 14 residues. The germline V gene encodes CDR1 MNHEY and CDR2 SMNVEV (reference sequence). CDR3 protein: CASKKAGVFEKLFF. The DNA for the CDR3 is TGTGCCAGCAAAAAGGCAGGGGTTTTTGAAAAACTGTTTTTT.

The CDR3 sequence is CASSDQGSHGYTF. CDR3 coding DNA: TGCGCCAGCAGCGATCAGGGGTCGCATGGCTACACCTTC. V gene TRBV10-2 combines with J gene TRBJ1-2; D is possibly TRBD1 (6 bases). The CDR3 runs to 13 residues. Trimming left V 6 bases short and J 6 bases short, with 14 bases between. Germline V gene sequence: CDR1 WSHSY, CDR2 SAAADI.

The chain carries TRBV25-1 and TRBJ2-1; 11 bases fit TRBD2. This CDR3 has 14 amino acids. Looked up from germline, CDR1 is MGHDK and CDR2 is SYGVNS. With 6 bases clipped from V and 9 bases from J, the junction kept 7 bases outside the gene matches. The DNA of the CDR3 is TGTGCCAGCAGCTTTAGCGGGAGGGCCGCTGAGCAGTTCTTC. Residues: CASSFSGRAAEQFF.

This rearrangement joins TRBV7-3 to TRBJ2-3; TRBD2 agrees at 16 bases. The CDR3 spans 18 residues. Looked up from germline, CDR1 is SGHTA and CDR2 is FQGTGA. The V and J ends lost 5 bases and 5 bases, in that order; junction bases with no gene match: 10. The CDR3 sequence is CASSRSGLAGGPRDTQYF. The CDR3 nucleotides read TGTGCCAGCAGCCGCTCGGGACTAGCGGGGGGGCCTAGAGATACGCAGTATTTT.

The sample holds a few counts of this clone. The identical CDR3 is also encoded by other nucleotide sequences in the sample. The chain uses TRBV5-1 and TRBJ2-7, with 9 nucleotides matching TRBD2. After removal of 2 bases from V and 1 base from J, the junction contained 1 base not matched to a gene. From germline, CDR1 is SGHRS and CDR2 YFSETQ. The CDR3 consists of 14 residues. This chain's CDR3 is CASSFTSGSYEQYF. CDR3 bases: TGCGCCAGCAGCTTCACTAGCGGGTCCTACGAGCAGTACTTC.